Sequencing of this T cell receptor beta chain was carried out in a study of early stage breast cancer tumors (dated by TCRdb to 2016 to 2017). Looking at the study overall: Of the approximately 15 invasive breast tumors, 12 to 13 were found to be estrogen receptor-positive, progesterone receptor-positive and HER2-negative. Most of the 12 ER+/PR+/HER2- tumors were invasive ductal carcinomas, while the other four were invasive lobular carcinomas. On average, each sample got around 10-fold read coverage. The samples as a whole yielded 2 million to 3 million detected templates, corresponding to roughly 1.1 million unique clonotypes. Study-level results and caveats: Enriched TCRB sequences shared across patients were mostly commonly generated sequences, unlikely to play an important role in the tumor microenvironment. Sequencing bulk genomic DNA from unsorted cells could not capture chain pairing or functional markers like CD4, CD8 and FOXP3. Compared with adjacent normal breast tissue, tumors had roughly 2.5-fold higher T cell density and higher clonality. Greater similarity was observed between blood and normal breast repertoires than between blood and tumor repertoires, and tumor was distinguished from normal in about 85% of the 16 patients when each tissue was compared with blood. Analysis by tumor subtype was prevented by the small cohort size.

The study profiled bulk TCR beta-chain repertoires in matched peripheral blood, tumor and adjacent normal breast tissue taken from more than 15 patients with early-stage breast cancer. Before surgery, 5-10 mL of whole blood was collected into EDTA tubes and then processed within 2 hours. Peripheral blood mononuclear cells were isolated by Ficoll-Paque centrifugation in SepMate-50 tubes. PBMCs were cryopreserved in aliquots of roughly 1.9 to 4.5 million cells in 90% FBS with around 10% DMSO and kept in liquid nitrogen. Genomic DNA was extracted with the Qiagen AllPrep DNA/RNA Mini kit. To note about this clone: Which antigen it targets is not known. Base qualities were left out, and no much larger clone turns up one base away.

Each sample was amplified as two independent genomic DNA replicates: approximately 450 ng for blood and approximately 1.5 ug for tumor or normal breast. TCRB sequencing of genomic DNA was carried out with the ImmunoSeq Intro kit according to the manufacturer's instructions. Multiplex PCR ran 30 to 40 cycles with proprietary primers and spike-in control sequences for absolute quantification. Single-end 150-bp reads were used to sequence an 87-bp fragment spanning the CDR3 plus the flanking V and J genes. Seven samples, each with two replicates, were multiplexed per lane of an Illumina MiSeq using version 3.0 chemistry. From the authors' description of their analysis: The vendor's proprietary pipeline handled the raw data processing, merging both replicates into a single result for each sample. Productive rearrangements sharing the V-gene family, CDR3 amino acid sequence and J-gene segment were defined as clonotypes. Clonality was computed as 1 minus the normalized Shannon entropy (Pielou evenness) of TCRB abundances. T cell density was estimated by dividing total templates by the number of input cells inferred from the DNA input amount. Recon with default parameters was used to estimate total repertoire diversity and clonality. A clonotype counted as tumor-enriched if its abundance in tumor exceeded 0.1% and was at least 32-fold higher than its abundance in normal breast. TCRdb stores this immuneACCESS table with in-frame sequences only. Part of the clones is absent; in the studies checked, under half of the shortfall reflects unresolved V genes, and no reason is known for the rest. V and J calls and clone size follow that table, whereas D and trimming were derived from the DNA. The sample table contains 45,000 to 60,000 clones; only one count was recorded for over 80% of them. The top ten hold around 5% of the sample.

The clonotype comes from a person between 65 and 79 years old with breast cancer. The sequenced material came from blood.

The CDR3 reads as follows: CASSIDRNSYNEQFF. The DNA is as follows: TGTGCCAGCTCCATAGACAGGAATTCCTACAATGAGCAGTTCTTC. The rearranged segments are TRBV6-1 and TRBJ2-1; D gene: possibly TRBD1, on 6 matching bases. From the cysteine up to the phenylalanine, the CDR3 has a length of 15 residues. Only CDR3 DNA remains: 45 bases, in frame from the first base. The junction shows trimming of 8 bases on V and 1 base on J, plus 15 bases between the germline ends. CDR1 and CDR2 are read off the germline V gene as MNHNS and SASEGT.